Listed below are T cell receptor beta chains from one sample, sequenced in a study of cytomegalovirus exposure and HLA in healthy donors. TCRdb's copy holds only in-frame clones and misses some; the assay was immunoSEQ multiplex PCR. The sample records under 200,000 clones, approximately 88% being singletons. The sample taken for sequencing was PBMCs. These receptor sequences come from a boy aged 2 to 10 in good health and CMV-seronegative. The CDR3 runs from the conserved cysteine through the conserved F or W. A D gene is named only where the DNA matches it firmly. The size field is filled for only some rows; it gives once, few, many or a size class.

len	v_gene	d_gene	abundance	j_gene	CDR3nt	CDR3aa
14	TRBV2	TRBD2	NA	TRBJ2-1	TGTGCCAGCAGTCCCCAGCGGGGGTACAATGAGCAGTTCTTC	CASSPQRGYNEQFF
13	TRBV4-1	NA	NA	TRBJ2-7	TGCGCCAGCAGCCAGGGGCCATCCTACGAGCAGTACTTC	CASSQGPSYEQYF
13	TRBV19	NA	NA	TRBJ2-1	TGTGCCAGTAGTCCGGGAACCCTCAATGAGCAGTTCTTC	CASSPGTLNEQFF
16	TRBV5-1	TRBD1	NA	TRBJ1-1	TGCGCCAGCTGGGGGGGGACAGGGGGATTTAGCACTGAAGCTTTCTTT	CASWGGTGGFSTEAFF
16	TRBV9	NA	NA	TRBJ2-3	TGTGCCAGCAGCGTAGCTGGGCAGTCCCGCACAGATACGCAGTATTTT	CASSVAGQSRTDTQYF
16	TRBV27	TRBD1	NA	TRBJ2-7	TGTGCCAGCAGTTTATCTACGGGACAGGCTTTCTACGAGCAGTACTTC	CASSLSTGQAFYEQYF
13	TRBV10-3	NA	NA	TRBJ1-2	TGTGCCATCAGTGATGTCTCAGGATACGGCTACACCTTC	CAISDVSGYGYTF
14	TRBV27	NA	NA	TRBJ1-1	TGTGCCAGCAGTTTATGGGGGGTTAACACTGAAGCTTTCTTT	CASSLWGVNTEAFF
17	TRBV6-4	TRBD1	NA	TRBJ2-7	TGTGCCAGCAGTGTACCTTGGGGGCAGGGGGTACGATACGAGCAGTACTTC	CASSVPWGQGVRYEQYF
14	TRBV6-6	TRBD1	NA	TRBJ1-2	TGTGCCAGCATCGCAGACAGGGACAACTATGGCTACACCTTC	CASIADRDNYGYTF
13	TRBV9	NA	NA	TRBJ2-3	TGTGCCAGCAGCGTGGCCCCTGAAGATACGCAGTATTTT	CASSVAPEDTQYF
15	TRBV5-1	NA	NA	TRBJ1-1	TGCGCCAGCAGCTTGAGTAGGGGCCAGGGGACTGAAGCTTTCTTT	CASSLSRGQGTEAFF
15	TRBV11-2	TRBD2	NA	TRBJ2-2	TGTGCCAGCAGCCCAAGACTAGCGGGAGACGGGGAGCTGTTTTTT	CASSPRLAGDGELFF
14	TRBV19	NA	NA	TRBJ2-2	TGTGCCAGTAGTCCTCACGCTACCACCGGGGAGCTGTTTTTT	CASSPHATTGELFF
15	TRBV18	TRBD2	NA	TRBJ2-1	TGTGCCAGCTCCCCCCGAGCGGGAGAGTTGGGGGAGCAGTTCTTC	CASSPRAGELGEQFF
19	TRBV11-2	NA	NA	TRBJ2-6	TGTGCCAGCATCCCGGGGGGCGGGGGTAGCCCTTTCGGGGCCAACGTCCTGACTTTC	CASIPGGGGSPFGANVLTF
13	TRBV5-1	NA	NA	TRBJ1-2	TGCGCCAGCAGCTTCTCTCAATTTGCCGGGTACACCTTC	CASSFSQFAGYTF
15	TRBV29-1	TRBD1	NA	TRBJ2-3	TGCAGCGCCGGCGGGGACAGGGGAAGAACAGATACGCAGTATTTT	CSAGGDRGRTDTQYF
13	TRBV5-1	NA	NA	TRBJ2-3	TGCGCCACCAGAGTAGCGGCCCCAGATACGCAGTATTTT	CATRVAAPDTQYF
17	TRBV11-2	TRBD2	NA	TRBJ2-1	TGTGCCAGCAGCTTTCCTAGCGGGTTGGGGGTGTACAATGAGCAGTTCTTC	CASSFPSGLGVYNEQFF
15	TRBV7-3	NA	NA	TRBJ2-3	TGTGCCAGCAGCTCAACGGGACTTCTCACAGATACGCAGTATTTT	CASSSTGLLTDTQYF
14	TRBV28	TRBD1	NA	TRBJ1-1	TGTGCCAGCAGCCAAACAGGGGGGAGAACTGAAGCTTTCTTT	CASSQTGGRTEAFF
15	TRBV2	NA	once	TRBJ2-5	TGTGCCAGCAGACTAAATACAGGTTTGGTTGAGACCCAGTACTTC	CASRLNTGLVETQYF